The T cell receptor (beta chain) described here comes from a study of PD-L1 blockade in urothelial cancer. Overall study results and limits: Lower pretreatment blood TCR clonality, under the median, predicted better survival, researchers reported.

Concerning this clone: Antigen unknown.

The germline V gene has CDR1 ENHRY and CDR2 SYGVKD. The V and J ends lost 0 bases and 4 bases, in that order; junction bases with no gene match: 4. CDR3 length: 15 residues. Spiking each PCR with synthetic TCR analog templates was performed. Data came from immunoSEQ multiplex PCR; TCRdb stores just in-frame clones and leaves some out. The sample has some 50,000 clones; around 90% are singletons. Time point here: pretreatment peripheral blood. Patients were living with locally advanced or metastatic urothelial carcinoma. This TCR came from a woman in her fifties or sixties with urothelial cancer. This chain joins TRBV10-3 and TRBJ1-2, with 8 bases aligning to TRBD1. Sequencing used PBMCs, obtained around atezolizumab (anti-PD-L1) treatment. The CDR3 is CAISESGQGIYGYTF. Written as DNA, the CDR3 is TGTGCCATCAGTGAGTCCGGACAGGGCATCTATGGCTACACCTTC.